Listed below are T cell receptor beta chains from one sample, sequenced in a study of spatial heterogeneity in lung cancer. TCRdb ran MiXCR on the 5' RACE reads and lists one entry per CDR3 protein. The sample has 95,000 or so distinct CDR3 sequences, about 9.4% seen once. The specimen was PBMCs, collected at surgery. These receptors all come from a male donor with early-stage non-small cell lung cancer. Both conserved end residues are part of each CDR3. The order of the fields is clone size, J gene, V gene, D gene, CDR3 DNA, CDR3 protein. D genes are given only for firm matches. Clone sizes are given selectively: once, few, many, or a class where the clone is expanded.

abundance: NA; j_gene: TRBJ2-3; v_gene: TRBV4-1; d_gene: TRBD2; CDR3nt: TGCGCCAGCAGCCGAGGGGCTAGCGGGATGGGCACAGATACGCAGTATTTT; CDR3aa: CASSRGASGMGTDTQYF
abundance: many; j_gene: TRBJ2-7; v_gene: TRBV20-1; d_gene: TRBD2; CDR3nt: TGCAGTGCTAGCAGGGCTAGCGGGGCTTCCTACGAGCAGTACTTC; CDR3aa: CSASRASGASYEQYF
abundance: few; j_gene: TRBJ2-5; v_gene: TRBV7-2; d_gene: NA; CDR3nt: TGTGCCAGCAGCCGACTAGGGAAAGAGACCCAGTACTTC; CDR3aa: CASSRLGKETQYF
abundance: few; j_gene: TRBJ2-5; v_gene: TRBV6-1; d_gene: NA; CDR3nt: TGTGCCAGCAGTGAGGAGAGGCAAGAGACCCAGTACTTC; CDR3aa: CASSEERQETQYF
abundance: many; j_gene: TRBJ2-6; v_gene: TRBV10-3; d_gene: NA; CDR3nt: TGTGCCATCAGTACCCACGCCGTGGCCGGGGCCAACGTCCTGACTTTC; CDR3aa: CAISTHAVAGANVLTF
abundance: NA; j_gene: TRBJ1-1; v_gene: TRBV20-1; d_gene: NA; CDR3nt: TGCAGTGCCAGGGAGGGGGACTCTGAAGCTTTCTTT; CDR3aa: CSAREGDSEAFF
abundance: NA; j_gene: TRBJ2-1; v_gene: TRBV5-5; d_gene: NA; CDR3nt: TGTGCCAGCAGCTTTGCCCCCCCATCCCACAATGAGCAGTTCTTC; CDR3aa: CASSFAPPSHNEQFF
abundance: many; j_gene: TRBJ2-1; v_gene: TRBV5-5; d_gene: TRBD2; CDR3nt: TGTGCCAGCAGCTTGCGCTTACTAGCGCCCAATGAGCAGTTCTTC; CDR3aa: CASSLRLLAPNEQFF
abundance: NA; j_gene: TRBJ1-1; v_gene: TRBV5-1; d_gene: NA; CDR3nt: TGCGCCAGCACCCGAGGAGACGGGAACACTGAAGCTTTCTTT; CDR3aa: CASTRGDGNTEAFF
abundance: few; j_gene: TRBJ2-7; v_gene: TRBV6-6; d_gene: TRBD2; CDR3nt: TGTGCCAGCAGTTACTCGAGGAGCGGGAGCTACGAGCAGTACTTC; CDR3aa: CASSYSRSGSYEQYF
abundance: few; j_gene: TRBJ2-1; v_gene: TRBV4-2; d_gene: TRBD2; CDR3nt: TGTGCCAGCGCGGGCTTCGGGGGGTACAATGAGCAGTTCTTC; CDR3aa: CASAGFGGYNEQFF
abundance: few; j_gene: TRBJ2-7; v_gene: TRBV7-9; d_gene: NA; CDR3nt: TGTGCCAGCAGCTCGCCTACCGGGACTGACTCCTACGAGCAGTACTTC; CDR3aa: CASSSPTGTDSYEQYF
abundance: few; j_gene: TRBJ2-5; v_gene: TRBV28; d_gene: TRBD2; CDR3nt: TGTGCCAGCAGTTCCCCCGGCCTAGCGGGAGGAGAGACCCAGTACTTC; CDR3aa: CASSSPGLAGGETQYF
abundance: many; j_gene: TRBJ1-5; v_gene: TRBV29-1; d_gene: NA; CDR3nt: TGCAGCGTCTCCGACGGGTATCAGCCCCAGCATTTT; CDR3aa: CSVSDGYQPQHF
abundance: few; j_gene: TRBJ1-2; v_gene: TRBV5-1; d_gene: NA; CDR3nt: TGCGCCAGCAGCTTGGCCGAGACCTATGGCTACACCTTC; CDR3aa: CASSLAETYGYTF
abundance: NA; j_gene: TRBJ1-1; v_gene: TRBV5-5; d_gene: NA; CDR3nt: TGTGCCAGCAGCTTGACAGGGCGTGGCACTGAAGCTTTCTTT; CDR3aa: CASSLTGRGTEAFF
abundance: many; j_gene: TRBJ2-6; v_gene: TRBV5-1; d_gene: NA; CDR3nt: TGCGCCAGCAGCTTGGACCCAGGGTTTGGGGCCAACGTCCTGACTTTC; CDR3aa: CASSLDPGFGANVLTF
abundance: few; j_gene: TRBJ2-2; v_gene: TRBV4-2; d_gene: TRBD2; CDR3nt: TGTGCCAGCAGCCCCCAGGGCGGGGGGGCCATCGGGGAGCTGTTTTTT; CDR3aa: CASSPQGGGAIGELFF
abundance: NA; j_gene: TRBJ2-1; v_gene: TRBV2; d_gene: NA; CDR3nt: TGTGCCAGCAGTGTACTTGGCTCCCAGGGTGAGCAGTTCTTC; CDR3aa: CASSVLGSQGEQFF
abundance: many; j_gene: TRBJ1-1; v_gene: TRBV18; d_gene: NA; CDR3nt: TGTGCCAGCTCACCTGGTCAGAGGGGCGCTGAAGCTTTCTTT; CDR3aa: CASSPGQRGAEAFF
abundance: many; j_gene: TRBJ2-5; v_gene: TRBV11-3; d_gene: NA; CDR3nt: TGTGCCAGCAGCTTAGAAGGCAGATACCAAGAGACCCAGTACTTC; CDR3aa: CASSLEGRYQETQYF
abundance: many; j_gene: TRBJ2-1; v_gene: TRBV19; d_gene: TRBD2; CDR3nt: TGTGCCAGTAGTGCCATGACTAGCGGGTCCTACAATGAGCAGTTCTTC; CDR3aa: CASSAMTSGSYNEQFF
abundance: NA; j_gene: TRBJ1-6; v_gene: TRBV27; d_gene: TRBD1; CDR3nt: TGTGCCAGCAGTTTAGGGACAGGATATTCACCCCTCCACTTT; CDR3aa: CASSLGTGYSPLHF
abundance: few; j_gene: TRBJ2-7; v_gene: TRBV7-9; d_gene: NA; CDR3nt: TGTGCCAGCAGCCAATGGGATAGGGCCTCCTACGAGCAGTACTTC; CDR3aa: CASSQWDRASYEQYF
abundance: NA; j_gene: TRBJ1-6; v_gene: TRBV7-8; d_gene: NA; CDR3nt: TGTGCCAGCAGCTTAGCCTTCGGTTCACCCCTCCACTTT; CDR3aa: CASSLAFGSPLHF
abundance: many; j_gene: TRBJ1-1; v_gene: TRBV7-3; d_gene: TRBD1; CDR3nt: TGTGCCAGCAGCTTAAGCCGGGGACAGGAAGCTTTCTTT; CDR3aa: CASSLSRGQEAFF
abundance: NA; j_gene: TRBJ1-2; v_gene: TRBV6-1; d_gene: NA; CDR3nt: TGTGCCAGCAGTGAAGCAGGGACCAACTATGGCTACACCTTC; CDR3aa: CASSEAGTNYGYTF
abundance: many; j_gene: TRBJ2-7; v_gene: TRBV2; d_gene: NA; CDR3nt: TGTGCCAGCAGTGTTTTCTGGGGCCAAGCTAGTGAGCAGTACTTC; CDR3aa: CASSVFWGQASEQYF
abundance: NA; j_gene: TRBJ2-3; v_gene: TRBV20-1; d_gene: NA; CDR3nt: TGCAGTGCGCACACCCGGACCGGCGTAGATACGCAGTATTTT; CDR3aa: CSAHTRTGVDTQYF
abundance: few; j_gene: TRBJ2-6; v_gene: TRBV9; d_gene: NA; CDR3nt: TGTGCCAGCAGCGTAGAAGGACCCGGGGCCAACGTCCTGACTTTC; CDR3aa: CASSVEGPGANVLTF
abundance: many; j_gene: TRBJ2-7; v_gene: TRBV27; d_gene: NA; CDR3nt: TGTGCCAGCAGTTTGGGGCCGGGACTCTCCTACGAGCAGTACTTC; CDR3aa: CASSLGPGLSYEQYF
abundance: many; j_gene: TRBJ2-4; v_gene: TRBV7-9; d_gene: NA; CDR3nt: TGTGCCAGCAACCAAGCCGGGTCCAAAAACATTCAGTACTTC; CDR3aa: CASNQAGSKNIQYF
abundance: many; j_gene: TRBJ2-1; v_gene: TRBV6-4; d_gene: NA; CDR3nt: TGTGCCAGCAACCGGGATGGGGGTGAGCAGTTCTTC; CDR3aa: CASNRDGGEQFF
abundance: NA; j_gene: TRBJ2-3; v_gene: TRBV7-3; d_gene: NA; CDR3nt: TGTGCCAGCAGTATGGGGCGGGAAACAGATACGCAGTATTTT; CDR3aa: CASSMGRETDTQYF
abundance: few; j_gene: TRBJ2-7; v_gene: TRBV7-2; d_gene: NA; CDR3nt: TGTGCCAGCAGCATGCAGGGTTTCTACGAGCAGTACTTC; CDR3aa: CASSMQGFYEQYF
abundance: many; j_gene: TRBJ1-1; v_gene: TRBV4-2; d_gene: NA; CDR3nt: TGTGCCAGCAGCCAAGGGGTCCAGGGAGGCACTGAAGCTTTCTTT; CDR3aa: CASSQGVQGGTEAFF
abundance: few; j_gene: TRBJ2-1; v_gene: TRBV7-9; d_gene: NA; CDR3nt: TGTGCCAGCAGCCTATATATGCCGGTCTCCTACAATGAGCAGTTCTTC; CDR3aa: CASSLYMPVSYNEQFF
abundance: few; j_gene: TRBJ2-1; v_gene: TRBV3-1; d_gene: TRBD2; CDR3nt: TGTGCCACCGCTACTCTTAGCGGGAGGGTCCTGTTCTTC; CDR3aa: CATATLSGRVLFF
abundance: many; j_gene: TRBJ1-1; v_gene: TRBV4-3; d_gene: NA; CDR3nt: TGCGCCAGCAGCCAAGATCTGGCTAACACTGAAGCTTTCTTT; CDR3aa: CASSQDLANTEAFF
abundance: few; j_gene: TRBJ1-3; v_gene: TRBV5-1; d_gene: TRBD1; CDR3nt: TGCGCCAGCAGCTCCCAACAGGGGGCGAGCACCATATATTTT; CDR3aa: CASSSQQGASTIYF
abundance: NA; j_gene: TRBJ2-1; v_gene: TRBV6-1; d_gene: NA; CDR3nt: TGTGCCAGCAGTGAAAAATTTGGGACTCCTCAGTTCTTC; CDR3aa: CASSEKFGTPQFF
abundance: NA; j_gene: TRBJ2-1; v_gene: TRBV29-1; d_gene: TRBD2; CDR3nt: TGCAGCGCCTGGGGGGGAAGGGGCTCCTACAATGAGCAGTTCTTC; CDR3aa: CSAWGGRGSYNEQFF
abundance: many; j_gene: TRBJ2-7; v_gene: TRBV7-9; d_gene: TRBD2; CDR3nt: TGTGCCAGCAGCTTCCGGACTAGCGGGAGGGTCGACGCCTACGAGCAGTACTTC; CDR3aa: CASSFRTSGRVDAYEQYF
abundance: few; j_gene: TRBJ2-4; v_gene: TRBV5-1; d_gene: NA; CDR3nt: TGCGCCAGCAGCCCCTCCGGGACGGCAAACATTCAGTACTTC; CDR3aa: CASSPSGTANIQYF
abundance: few; j_gene: TRBJ2-1; v_gene: TRBV28; d_gene: NA; CDR3nt: TGTGCCAGCACCCGACACGGTTTGGGTGAGCAGTTCTTC; CDR3aa: CASTRHGLGEQFF
abundance: NA; j_gene: TRBJ1-6; v_gene: TRBV6-2/TRBV6-3; d_gene: TRBD1; CDR3nt: TGTGCCAGCAGTGCCCGGGACAGGGTGAATTCACCCCTCCACTTT; CDR3aa: CASSARDRVNSPLHF
abundance: many; j_gene: TRBJ2-2; v_gene: TRBV2; d_gene: TRBD2; CDR3nt: TGTGCCAGCAGTGCCAGCGGGGGGCCCACCGGGGAGCTGTTTTTT; CDR3aa: CASSASGGPTGELFF
abundance: many; j_gene: TRBJ2-1; v_gene: TRBV20-1; d_gene: NA; CDR3nt: TGCAGTGCTAGCCTCTCGGTCGACAATGAGCAGTTCTTC; CDR3aa: CSASLSVDNEQFF
abundance: NA; j_gene: TRBJ2-3; v_gene: TRBV9; d_gene: NA; CDR3nt: TGTACCAGCACCCCAAGGGGGGTGGCAGATACGCAGTATTTT; CDR3aa: CTSTPRGVADTQYF
abundance: few; j_gene: TRBJ2-1; v_gene: TRBV28; d_gene: TRBD2; CDR3nt: TGTGCCAGCAGTACCAGCGGGAGGGGAAACTACAATGAGCAGTTCTTC; CDR3aa: CASSTSGRGNYNEQFF
abundance: NA; j_gene: TRBJ1-1; v_gene: TRBV18; d_gene: NA; CDR3nt: TGTGCCAGCTCACAGGGGACCGAGCAAAACACTGAAGCTTTCTTT; CDR3aa: CASSQGTEQNTEAFF
abundance: many; j_gene: TRBJ2-2; v_gene: TRBV3-1; d_gene: TRBD1; CDR3nt: TGTGCCAGCAGCCAAGGGACAGGGAATAGCGGCACCGGGGAGCTGTTTTTT; CDR3aa: CASSQGTGNSGTGELFF
abundance: few; j_gene: TRBJ1-3; v_gene: TRBV10-3; d_gene: NA; CDR3nt: TGTGCCATCAGCGGGGGACCCTTCTCTGGAAACACCATATATTTT; CDR3aa: CAISGGPFSGNTIYF